The 10 T cell receptor beta chains listed next were all sequenced from one sample in a study of cytomegalovirus exposure and HLA in healthy donors. With 60 Vbeta and 13 Jbeta primers, the PCR was carried out. Using immunoSEQ multiplex PCR, the repertoire was profiled, and TCRdb retains in-frame clones only, with some absent. The data contain about 140,000 clones, over 60% of them singletons. Sequencing input: PBMCs. Receptors were obtained from a man aged 40-49 years in good health and CMV-seronegative.

The rearrangement links TRBV5-1 to TRBJ1-4; the match to TRBD1 covers 9 bases. In germline, CDR1 is SGHRS, CDR2 YFSETQ. This CDR3 is 15 amino acids long. The junction had 5 bases not matched to a gene; V was cut back by 3 bases and J by 5 bases. As DNA, the CDR3 is TGCGCCAGCAGCTCCGGGACAGGGCAAAATGAAAAACTGTTTTTT. It yields the protein CASSSGTGQNEKLFF.

Concerning this clone itself: The same CDR3 can be traced to other DNA sequences in this sample. The chain is built from TRBV9 and TRBJ2-1; 8 bases are shared with TRBD1. V gave up 0 bases and J gave up 5 bases; unmatched junction bases: 7. CDR1 and CDR2 from the germline V gene are SGDLS and YYNGEE. The CDR3 contains 16 residues. CDR3: CASSVDAGGYDNEQFF. CDR3 DNA: TGTGCCAGCAGCGTAGACGCAGGGGGCTATGACAATGAGCAGTTCTTC.

This rearrangement joins TRBV27 to TRBJ2-7; TRBD1 is a possible D gene (6 bases). V was shortened by 5 bases and J by 2 bases, with 16 bases between the two germline ends. From germline, CDR1 is MNHEY and CDR2 SMNVEV (reference sequence). The CDR3 spans 15 residues. The CDR3 sequence is CASSLQGTLTYEQYF. Written as DNA, the CDR3 is TGTGCCAGCAGTCTTCAAGGGACACTAACCTACGAGCAGTACTTC.

The chain combines TRBV19 with TRBJ2-3, with TRBD2 as a possible D gene (6 bases). The V end was cut by 3 bases, the J end by 0 bases, with 10 bases between. The CDR3 covers 15 residues. CDR1 is LNHDA, CDR2 SQIVND, per germline (reference sequence). The CDR3 nucleotides are TGTGCCAGTAGTATGGCGGGACTTAGCACAGATACGCAGTATTTT. It translates to CASSMAGLSTDTQYF.

The V call is TRBV9, the J call TRBJ2-2; D unresolved. Trimming shortened V by 0 bases and J by 2 bases, and 14 bases separated the two germline ends. CDR1 SGDLS and CDR2 YYNGEE come from the germline V gene. The CDR3 spans 17 residues. CDR3 in DNA: TGTGCCAGCAGCGTAGCTAGATCGCGGTTCAACACCGGGGAGCTGTTTTTT. Translated, it gives CASSVARSRFNTGELFF. Supplemented by reference TRBV9 and TRBJ2-2, the full variable domain reads DSGVTQTPKHLITATGQRVTLRCSPRSGDLSVYWYQQSLDQGLQFLIQYYNGEERAKGNILERFSAQQFPDLHSELNLSSLELGDSALYFCASSVARSRFNTGELFFGEGSRLTVL.

The sample holds one count of this clone. The V and J genes are TRBV21-1 and TRBJ2-2; the D call TRBD1 from the table was never checked on the DNA. TRBV21-1 is designated a pseudogene. CDR3 size: 18 residues. CDR3 sequence (DNA): TGTGCCAGCAGCACCCCCGGGACAGGTCCGGGAAGGACCGGGGAGCTGTTTTTT. Translating gives CASSTPGTGPGRTGELFF.

The V and J genes are TRBV28 and TRBJ1-5, with 10 nucleotides matching TRBD1. The germline CDR1 and CDR2 sequences are MDHEN and SYDVKM. The CDR3 spans 13 residues. Trimming cost V 9 bases and J 6 bases; bases outside gene matches: 5. The DNA of the CDR3 is TGTGCCAGTCGGACAGGGGGTTTTCAGCCCCAGCATTTT. Protein product: CASRTGGFQPQHF.

The chain carries TRBV4-1 and TRBJ2-5, with TRBD1 matching 7 bases. TRBJ2-7 matches the DNA end more closely, so the J call is doubtful. This CDR3 has 14 amino acids. Germline CDR1 is MGHRA and CDR2 is YSYEKL. This chain's CDR3 is CASSPRTGPYEQYF. The CDR3 nucleotides are TGCGCCAGCAGCCCCCGGACAGGACCCTACGAGCAGTACTTC.

The rearrangement uses TRBV28 and TRBJ1-2; 7 positions match TRBD1. There are 14 residues in the CDR3. CDR1 is MDHEN, CDR2 SYDVKM, per germline. Trimming cost V 5 bases and J 8 bases; bases outside gene matches: 11. The CDR3: CASSPAPDREGYTF. CDR3 DNA sequence: TGTGCCAGCAGTCCCGCCCCCGACAGGGAAGGCTACACCTTC.

This chain links TRBV7-9 with TRBJ2-3, with 7 bases lining up with TRBD1. Germline CDR1 and CDR2: SEHNR and FQNEAQ (reference sequence). After removal of 4 bases from V and 0 bases from J, the junction contained 7 bases not matched to a gene. CDR3 length equals 16 residues. CDR3 bases: TGTGCCAGCAGCTCCACAGGGGCGATAAGCACAGATACGCAGTATTTT. Protein: CASSSTGAISTDTQYF.